The entry below gives a single T cell receptor beta chain sequence along with its context. Antigen specificity is unknown. These data come from a study of cytomegalovirus exposure and HLA in healthy donors. Broader study findings: Relative to equally common others, HLA-associated TCR beta chains showed greater clonal expansion in a later analysis. Previously analyzed data showed that most TCR beta V segments were productive at a frequency of about 87% or about 30%. Most TCR sequences showed up rarely, but some public TCRs showed up in many donors. Reportedly, fewer N-insertions than the approximately 700-donor mean appeared in an Asian-associated ancestry cluster in a later analysis.

This CDR3 has 14 residues. Germline CDR1 SGHVS, CDR2 FNYEAQ. The ends were cut back, 0 bases at V and 0 bases at J, with 6 bases in the middle. In the PCR, 60 Vbeta and 13 Jbeta primers were used. Sequencing used immunoSEQ multiplex PCR; TCRdb keeps in-frame clones, though not all of them. The sample includes 200,000 to 250,000 clones, approximately 70% of them seen just once. The clonotype comes from a man aged 40-49 years in good health and CMV-seropositive. The gene calls are TRBV7-6 and TRBJ2-7; weak D call: TRBD1 (5 bases). The sample comprised PBMCs. CDR3 in DNA: TGTGCCAGCAGCTTAGCGGACAACTCCTACGAGCAGTACTTC. Its translation: CASSLADNSYEQYF.